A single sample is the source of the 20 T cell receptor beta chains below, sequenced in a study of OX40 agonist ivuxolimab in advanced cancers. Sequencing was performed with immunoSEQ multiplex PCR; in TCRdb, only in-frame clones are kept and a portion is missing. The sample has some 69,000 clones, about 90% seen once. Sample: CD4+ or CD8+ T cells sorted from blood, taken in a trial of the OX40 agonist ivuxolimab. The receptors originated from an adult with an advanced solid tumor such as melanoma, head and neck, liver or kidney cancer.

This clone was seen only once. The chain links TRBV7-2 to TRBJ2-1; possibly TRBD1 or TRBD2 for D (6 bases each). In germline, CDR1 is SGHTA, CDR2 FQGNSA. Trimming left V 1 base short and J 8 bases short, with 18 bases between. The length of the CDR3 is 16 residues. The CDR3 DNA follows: TGTGCCAGCAGCTTAGGGACGGGGGCGTCAAAGGATGAGCAGTTCTTC. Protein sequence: CASSLGTGASKDEQFF.

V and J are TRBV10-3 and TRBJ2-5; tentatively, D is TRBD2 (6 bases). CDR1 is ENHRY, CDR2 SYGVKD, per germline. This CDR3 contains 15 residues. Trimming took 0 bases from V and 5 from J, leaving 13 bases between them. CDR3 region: CAISESQLAAETQYF. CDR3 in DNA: TGTGCCATCAGTGAGTCGCAACTAGCCGCCGAGACCCAGTACTTC.

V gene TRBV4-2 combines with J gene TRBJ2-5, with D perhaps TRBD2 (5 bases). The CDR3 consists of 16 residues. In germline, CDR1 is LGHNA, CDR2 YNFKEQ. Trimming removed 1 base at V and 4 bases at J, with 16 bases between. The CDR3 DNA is TGTGCCAGCAGCCAAGCTGGCGGAGGAGGTGGAGAGACCCAGTACTTC. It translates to CASSQAGGGGGETQYF.

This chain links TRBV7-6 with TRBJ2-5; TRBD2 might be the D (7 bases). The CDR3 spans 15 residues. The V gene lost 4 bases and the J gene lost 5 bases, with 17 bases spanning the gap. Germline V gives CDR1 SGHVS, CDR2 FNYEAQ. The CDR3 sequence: CASSSEGGRVETQYF. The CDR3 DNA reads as TGTGCCAGCAGCTCCGAGGGGGGGAGGGTGGAGACCCAGTACTTC.

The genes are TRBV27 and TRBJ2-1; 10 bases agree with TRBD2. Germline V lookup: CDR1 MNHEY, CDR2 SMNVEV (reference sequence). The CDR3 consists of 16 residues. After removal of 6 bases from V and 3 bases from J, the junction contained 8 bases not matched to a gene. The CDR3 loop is CASSDLAGGNYNEQFF. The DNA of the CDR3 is TGTGCCAGCAGCGACTTAGCGGGAGGTAACTACAATGAGCAGTTCTTC.

The CDR3 is CASNIPSTGELFF. The CDR3, as DNA: TGTGCCAGCAATATACCCAGCACCGGGGAGCTGTTTTTT. The chain carries TRBV6-4 and TRBJ2-2, with D hard to call. The CDR3 is made up of 13 amino acids. Germline CDR1 MRHNA, CDR2 SNTAGT. Trimming cost V 7 bases and J 4 bases, with 10 bases left between them.

For the CDR3, the DNA is TGTGCCAGCAGCCAGGGACAGGCCATGAACACTGAAGCTTTCTTT. Protein sequence: CASSQGQAMNTEAFF. The chain uses TRBV7-3 and TRBJ1-1, with 8 bases fitting TRBD1. The CDR3 extends over 15 amino acids. The junction had 5 bases not matched to a gene; V was cut back by 5 bases and J by 0 bases. Germline CDR1 and CDR2: SGHTA and FQGTGA.

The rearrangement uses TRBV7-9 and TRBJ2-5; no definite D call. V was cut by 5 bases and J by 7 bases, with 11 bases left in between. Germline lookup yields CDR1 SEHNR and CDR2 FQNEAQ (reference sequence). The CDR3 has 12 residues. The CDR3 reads CASSPPHGTQYF. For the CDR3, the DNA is TGTGCCAGCAGCCCCCCCCATGGGACCCAGTACTTC.

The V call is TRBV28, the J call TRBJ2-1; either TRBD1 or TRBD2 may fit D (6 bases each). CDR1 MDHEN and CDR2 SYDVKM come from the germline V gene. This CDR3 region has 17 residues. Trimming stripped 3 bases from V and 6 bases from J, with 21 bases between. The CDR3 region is CASSFLVQGFGGNEQFF. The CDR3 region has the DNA TGTGCCAGCAGTTTCCTGGTGCAGGGGTTCGGGGGCAATGAGCAGTTCTTC.

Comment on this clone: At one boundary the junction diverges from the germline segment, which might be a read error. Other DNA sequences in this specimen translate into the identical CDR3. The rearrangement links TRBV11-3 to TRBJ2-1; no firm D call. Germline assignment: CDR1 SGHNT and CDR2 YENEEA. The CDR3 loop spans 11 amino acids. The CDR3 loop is CASSLDNEQFF. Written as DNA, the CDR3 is TGTGCCAGCAGCCTAGACAATGAGCAGTTCTTC.

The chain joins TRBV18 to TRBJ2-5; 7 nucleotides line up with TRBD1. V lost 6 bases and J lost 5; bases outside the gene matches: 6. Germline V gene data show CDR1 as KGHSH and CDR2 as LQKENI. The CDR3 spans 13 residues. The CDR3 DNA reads TGTGCCAGCTCGACAGGGCTTGATGAGACCCAGTACTTC. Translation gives CASSTGLDETQYF.

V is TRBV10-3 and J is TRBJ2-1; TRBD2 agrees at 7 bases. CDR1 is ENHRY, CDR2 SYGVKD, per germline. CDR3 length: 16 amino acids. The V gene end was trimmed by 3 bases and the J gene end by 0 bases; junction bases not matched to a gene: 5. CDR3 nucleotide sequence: TGTGCCATCAGTGACAGTGGCGGGAGCTCCTACAATGAGCAGTTCTTC. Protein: CAISDSGGSSYNEQFF.

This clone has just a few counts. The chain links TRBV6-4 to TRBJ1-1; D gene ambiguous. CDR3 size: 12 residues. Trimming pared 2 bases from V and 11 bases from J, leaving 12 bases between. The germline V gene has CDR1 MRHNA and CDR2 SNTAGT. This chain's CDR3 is CASSDLVGVAFF. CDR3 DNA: TGTGCCAGCAGTGACCTGGTGGGTGTGGCTTTCTTT.

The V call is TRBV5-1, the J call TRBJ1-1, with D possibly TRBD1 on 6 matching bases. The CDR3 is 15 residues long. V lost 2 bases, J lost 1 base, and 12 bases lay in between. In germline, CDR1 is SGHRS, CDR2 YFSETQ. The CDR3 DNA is TGCGCCAGCAGCTTCCCCGACAGGCGGAACACTGAAGCTTTCTTT. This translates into CASSFPDRRNTEAFF.

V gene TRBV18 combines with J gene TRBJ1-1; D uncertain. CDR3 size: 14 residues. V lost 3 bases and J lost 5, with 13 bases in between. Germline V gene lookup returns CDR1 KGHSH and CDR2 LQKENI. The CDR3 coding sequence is TGTGCCAGCTCACCCCTCGCCAGTCGAACTGAAGCTTTCTTT. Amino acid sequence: CASSPLASRTEAFF.

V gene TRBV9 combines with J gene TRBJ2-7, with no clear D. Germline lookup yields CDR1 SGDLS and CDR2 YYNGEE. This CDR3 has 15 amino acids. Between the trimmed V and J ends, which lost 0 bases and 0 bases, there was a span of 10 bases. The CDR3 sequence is CASSVGVSISYEQYF. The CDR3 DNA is TGTGCCAGCAGCGTAGGTGTGTCCATCTCCTACGAGCAGTACTTC.

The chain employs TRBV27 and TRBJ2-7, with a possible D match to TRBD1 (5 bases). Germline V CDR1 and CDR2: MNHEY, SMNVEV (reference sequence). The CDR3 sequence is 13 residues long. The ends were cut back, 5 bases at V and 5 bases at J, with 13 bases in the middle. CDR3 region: CASSPQGIDEQYF. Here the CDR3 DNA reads TGTGCCAGCAGTCCTCAGGGAATTGACGAGCAGTACTTC.

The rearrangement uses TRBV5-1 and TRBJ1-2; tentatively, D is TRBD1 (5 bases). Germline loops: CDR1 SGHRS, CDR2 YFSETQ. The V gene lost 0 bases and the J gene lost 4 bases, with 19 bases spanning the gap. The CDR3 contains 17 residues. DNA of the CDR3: TGCGCCAGCAGCTTGGCCCCCGGGACTCCGGCTTCCTATGGCTACACCTTC. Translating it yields CASSLAPGTPASYGYTF.

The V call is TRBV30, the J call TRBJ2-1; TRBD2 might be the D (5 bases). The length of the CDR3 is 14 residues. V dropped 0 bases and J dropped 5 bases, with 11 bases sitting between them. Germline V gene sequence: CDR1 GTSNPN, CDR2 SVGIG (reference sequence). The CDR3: CAWSVGSGNNEQFF. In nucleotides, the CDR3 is TGTGCCTGGAGTGTAGGAAGCGGAAACAATGAGCAGTTCTTC.

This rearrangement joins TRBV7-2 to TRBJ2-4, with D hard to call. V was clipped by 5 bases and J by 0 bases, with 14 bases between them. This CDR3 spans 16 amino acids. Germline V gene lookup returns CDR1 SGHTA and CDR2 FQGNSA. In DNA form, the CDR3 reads TGTGCCAGCAGCCAAGTTGGCACCCTAGCCAAAAACATTCAGTACTTC. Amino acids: CASSQVGTLAKNIQYF.